The clone carrying this TCR beta chain came up a few times. This entry comes from a study of identical twins. TCRdb recomputed calls from the 5' RACE reads with MiXCR, one row per CDR3 protein. The table records about 330,000 distinct CDR3 sequences, 9% to 15% of them present only once. V was clipped by 3 bases and J by 2 bases, with 10 bases between them. Germline CDR1 is SQVTM and CDR2 is ANQGSEA. The CDR3 covers 13 residues. These data were also reused for a study on yellow fever vaccine responses in identical twins. From that paper: It has been reported that, in twins, the vaccine T cell response seemed partly convergent and partly personalized.

Sequencing input: CD8+ T cells sorted from blood. The V gene is TRBV29-1, the J gene TRBJ2-5; no reliable D call. This receptor was obtained from a woman aged 18-29 years in good health. CDR3 protein: CSVDRGGQETQYF. CDR3 bases: TGCAGCGTTGATCGTGGCGGACAAGAGACCCAGTACTTC.